This T cell receptor (beta chain) was identified in a study of cytomegalovirus exposure and HLA in healthy donors. Study-wide results and caveats: Most sequenced TCRs were rare (though some public TCRs occurred in many donors). A later analysis reported that several of the most significant clusters appeared to be linked to common viral pathogens, among them Epstein-Barr virus. In an earlier analysis, in approximately 570 donors, most V segments appeared productive either ~87% or ~30% of the time. Relative to equally common others, HLA-associated TCR beta chains showed greater clonal expansion in a later analysis.

The germline gives CDR1 SEHNR, CDR2 FQNEAQ (reference sequence). This CDR3 region has 13 residues. V was cut by 7 bases and J by 6 bases, with 16 bases left in between. With 60 Vbeta and 13 Jbeta primers, the PCR was carried out. Clones were sequenced by immunoSEQ multiplex PCR, and TCRdb holds only the in-frame ones, with some missing. The table lists 150,000 to 200,000 clones, more than 80% of them singletons. In regard to this clone: The antigen is undetermined.

The specimen was PBMCs. The clonotype originates from a woman aged 45-59 years in good health and CMV-seropositive. The V gene is TRBV7-9, the J gene TRBJ2-7; maybe TRBD1 (5 bases). The CDR3 DNA sequence: TGTGCCAGCACAGGGAAGCCCCCTTCCGAGCAGTACTTC. Its translation is CASTGKPPSEQYF.